These T cell receptor beta chains were read from a single sample in a study of cytomegalovirus exposure and HLA in healthy donors. Assay used: immunoSEQ multiplex PCR; TCRdb lists only in-frame clones, some missing. This table holds more than 130,000 clones, 80% found once. The sequencing sample was made of PBMCs. The source of these receptors is a male donor in good health and CMV-seronegative. Each CDR3 is given with its conserved first and last residue. Fields, in order: V gene, J gene, D gene, clone size, CDR3 DNA, CDR3 protein. A D gene is named only where the DNA matches it firmly. The listing skips clone size in some rows; elsewhere it reads once, few, many or a size class.

TRBV10-3,TRBJ2-3,NA,NA,TGTGCCGTTTCGGGGGGCCTCACAGATACGCAGTATTTT,CAVSGGLTDTQYF
TRBV7-6,TRBJ2-7,NA,NA,TGTGCCAGCAGCGGACCCGGGACATCTCTTGAGCAGTACTTC,CASSGPGTSLEQYF
TRBV5-6,TRBJ1-3,NA,NA,TGTGCCAGCAGCTTGGGGCGGAGAAACACCATATATTTT,CASSLGRRNTIYF
TRBV13,TRBJ2-7,TRBD2,NA,TGTGCCAGCCGGGTTGGGACTAGCACATACGAGCAGTACTTC,CASRVGTSTYEQYF
TRBV28,TRBJ1-4,TRBD1,NA,TGTGCCAGCAGTTTTTCCACCGGGACAGGGACAAGAAGTGAAAAACTGTTTTTT,CASSFSTGTGTRSEKLFF
TRBV7-3,TRBJ1-6,NA,NA,TGTGCCAGCAGCCTCCTTAAAAATTCACCCCTCCACTTT,CASSLLKNSPLHF
TRBV19,TRBJ1-5,NA,few,TGTGCCAGTAGTCCCCGGCCAGGCAGCAATCAGCCCCAGCATTTT,CASSPRPGSNQPQHF
TRBV4-2,TRBJ2-7,TRBD1,NA,TGTGCCAGCAACCCGGGACAGGGGGCATCCTACGAGCAGTACTTC,CASNPGQGASYEQYF
TRBV27,TRBJ2-5,NA,NA,TGTGCCAGCCGCAGTCTGGCGACCGGACGGGATGAGCAGTACTTC,CASRSLATGRDEQYF
TRBV29-1,TRBJ2-3,NA,once,TGCAGCGTTGAGGTGCAGTACCCAGATACGCAGTATTTT,CSVEVQYPDTQYF
TRBV4-1,TRBJ2-7,NA,NA,TGCGCCAGCAGCCAAGTGGGTCTAGCCACCTACGAGCAGTACTTC,CASSQVGLATYEQYF
TRBV19,TRBJ2-5,NA,NA,TGTGCCAGTAGACAGGTGGGAGAGACCCAGTACTTC,CASRQVGETQYF
TRBV7-2,TRBJ1-2,TRBD1,NA,TGTGCCAGCAGCTTAGCTACCGGGACAGGACTTTATGGCTACACCTTC,CASSLATGTGLYGYTF
TRBV6-5,TRBJ2-3,NA,NA,TGTGCCAGCAGTTCGGACTGGCGCACAGATACGCAGTATTTT,CASSSDWRTDTQYF
TRBV19,TRBJ2-4,NA,NA,TGTGCCAGTAGTATAGATCACTATTTAGCCAAAAACATTCAGTACTTC,CASSIDHYLAKNIQYF
TRBV19,TRBJ1-5,NA,NA,TGTGCCACTCGCAGGAGGGGTAGCAATCAGCCCCAGCATTTT,CATRRRGSNQPQHF
TRBV6-1,TRBJ1-2,TRBD1,NA,TGTGCCAGCAGTGAAGCGCTTCTGGGACAGGGTAAGAGCGGCTACACCTTC,CASSEALLGQGKSGYTF